A single sample is the source of the 9 T cell receptor beta chains below, sequenced in a study of neoadjuvant anti-PD-1 for oral cavity cancer. Profiled with immunoSEQ multiplex PCR; TCRdb holds only in-frame clones, not every one. Of 15,000 or so clones listed, roughly three fifths were seen once; the top ten hold 2% to 3%. The starting material was PBMCs, obtained before nivolumab (anti-PD-1) treatment. Source of these receptors: a person aged 35-79 years with oral cavity squamous cell carcinoma.

V and J are TRBV6-1 and TRBJ1-1, with D maybe TRBD1 (5 bases). This CDR3 contains 15 residues. V gave up 6 bases and J gave up 4 bases, with 18 bases separating them. Germline V gene data show CDR1 as MNHNS and CDR2 as SASEGT. CDR3 nucleotide sequence: TGTGCCAGCAGCCTAGAGACAGTACCGCCCACTGAAGCTTTCTTT. Its protein product is CASSLETVPPTEAFF.

This clone was recorded a few times. The chain couples TRBV6-1 to TRBJ1-3; TRBD1 matches at 8 bases. Unmatched junction bases numbered 3, after V lost 10 bases and J lost 4 bases. Per germline, CDR1 MNHNS and CDR2 SASEGT. The CDR3 runs 12 residues. The CDR3 coding sequence is TGTGCCACCAGGGGGCACGGAAACACCATATATTTT. Translation: CATRGHGNTIYF.

The gene calls are TRBV19 and TRBJ2-7; TRBD1 matches at 8 bases. Germline V gene sequence: CDR1 LNHDA, CDR2 SQIVND (reference sequence). The junction had 9 bases not matched to a gene; V was cut back by 5 bases and J by 3 bases. This CDR3 has 15 residues. CDR3 nucleotides: TGTGCCAGTAGTTTTGCGGCAGGGGGCCACTACGAGCAGTACTTC. It encodes CASSFAAGGHYEQYF.

This CDR3 is CASRAREQEQFF. CDR3 in DNA: TGTGCCAGCAGGGCCCGCGAACAGGAGCAGTTCTTC. This sequence joins TRBV6-6 and TRBJ2-1, with D unclear. This CDR3 comprises 12 residues. The germline V and J ends were trimmed by 6 bases and 10 bases, with 13 bases remaining between them. Germline V CDR1 and CDR2: MNHNY, SVGAGI (reference sequence).

This clone appeared a few times. CDR3 region: CSAPKLNEQFF. Here the CDR3 DNA reads TGCAGTGCCCCAAAGTTAAATGAGCAGTTCTTC. The chain links TRBV20-1 to TRBJ2-1; D remains ambiguous. Germline V CDR1 and CDR2: DFQATT, SNEGSKA (reference sequence). The CDR3 is 11 residues long. Trimming left V 6 bases short and J 7 bases short, with 10 bases between.

The gene calls are TRBV30 and TRBJ1-1, with D perhaps matching TRBD1 (6 bases). Per germline, CDR1 GTSNPN and CDR2 SVGIG (reference sequence). CDR3 size: 13 residues. DNA for the CDR3: TGTGCTGGACGGGGGGCTCTGAACACTGAAGCTTTCTTT. It yields the protein CAGRGALNTEAFF.

CDR3 sequence reads: CASSDGPSLTEQYF. CDR3 DNA: TGCGCCAGCAGTGACGGTCCCAGCCTGACCGAGCAGTACTTC. J is TRBJ2-7 and V is TRBV10-2; no definite D call. Germline assignment: CDR1 WSHSY and CDR2 SAAADI. V lost 3 bases, J lost 6 bases, and 15 bases lay in between. The CDR3 is 14 residues long.

V gene TRBV7-9 combines with J gene TRBJ2-1, with 10 nucleotides matching TRBD1. This CDR3 spans 16 amino acids. J gave up 6 bases and V 4 bases, and 9 bases lay outside the gene matches. Germline V gene lookup returns CDR1 SEHNR and CDR2 FQNEAQ (reference sequence). CDR3 residues: CASSSAGTGVFNEQFF. DNA of the CDR3: TGTGCCAGCAGCTCCGCCGGGACAGGGGTCTTCAATGAGCAGTTCTTC.

The CDR3 reads CASSDNSYEQYF. CDR3 in DNA: TGCGCCAGCTCTGACAACTCCTACGAGCAGTACTTC. V is TRBV10-2 and J is TRBJ2-7, with D hard to call. V lost 8 bases to trimming and J lost 0 bases, with 8 bases between them. There are 12 residues in the CDR3. CDR1 is WSHSY, CDR2 SAAADI, per germline.